This T cell receptor beta chain is from a study of blood T cell repertoires in COVID-19. Study at large: Spain, Italy and the United States supplied samples that represented acute and convalescent COVID-19.

Germline V CDR1 and CDR2: MNHEY, SVGEGT. Trimming removed 4 bases from V and 4 bases from J, with 8 bases in between. CDR3 length: 12 amino acids. TCRdb's copy holds only in-frame clones and misses some; the assay was immunoSEQ multiplex PCR. This sample yields around 79,000 clones, of which approximately 90% are seen a single time; about 14% belongs to the top ten. Sequencing was done on a sample of peripheral blood. The chain employs TRBV6-2 or TRBV6-3 and TRBJ2-7; D possibly corresponds to TRBD2 (5 bases). The clonotype comes from a man aged 70 or older with active or convalescent COVID-19. The CDR3 DNA follows: TGTGCCAGCAGTTCCCTAGCTTACGAGCAGTACTTC. It yields the protein CASSSLAYEQYF.